This T cell receptor (beta chain) was profiled in a study of control samples from healthy donors and cancer patients. This CDR3 contains 14 residues. In germline, CDR1 is SGHTA, CDR2 FQGNSA. V was cut by 0 bases and J by 9 bases, with 15 bases left in between. Only in-frame clones appear in the TCRdb table, and some are missing; sequencing was by immunoSEQ multiplex PCR. The sample lists 400,000 to 500,000 clones, roughly 90% occurring once. The sample comprised PBMCs. V and J are TRBV7-2 and TRBJ2-7; D possibly uses TRBD1 or TRBD2 (5 bases each). The receptor was isolated from a man aged 35 to 55 with head and neck cancer. The DNA for the CDR3 is TGTGCCAGCAGCTTAGCCGGGACCCCGGTCGGGCAGTACTTC. Its protein product is CASSLAGTPVGQYF.